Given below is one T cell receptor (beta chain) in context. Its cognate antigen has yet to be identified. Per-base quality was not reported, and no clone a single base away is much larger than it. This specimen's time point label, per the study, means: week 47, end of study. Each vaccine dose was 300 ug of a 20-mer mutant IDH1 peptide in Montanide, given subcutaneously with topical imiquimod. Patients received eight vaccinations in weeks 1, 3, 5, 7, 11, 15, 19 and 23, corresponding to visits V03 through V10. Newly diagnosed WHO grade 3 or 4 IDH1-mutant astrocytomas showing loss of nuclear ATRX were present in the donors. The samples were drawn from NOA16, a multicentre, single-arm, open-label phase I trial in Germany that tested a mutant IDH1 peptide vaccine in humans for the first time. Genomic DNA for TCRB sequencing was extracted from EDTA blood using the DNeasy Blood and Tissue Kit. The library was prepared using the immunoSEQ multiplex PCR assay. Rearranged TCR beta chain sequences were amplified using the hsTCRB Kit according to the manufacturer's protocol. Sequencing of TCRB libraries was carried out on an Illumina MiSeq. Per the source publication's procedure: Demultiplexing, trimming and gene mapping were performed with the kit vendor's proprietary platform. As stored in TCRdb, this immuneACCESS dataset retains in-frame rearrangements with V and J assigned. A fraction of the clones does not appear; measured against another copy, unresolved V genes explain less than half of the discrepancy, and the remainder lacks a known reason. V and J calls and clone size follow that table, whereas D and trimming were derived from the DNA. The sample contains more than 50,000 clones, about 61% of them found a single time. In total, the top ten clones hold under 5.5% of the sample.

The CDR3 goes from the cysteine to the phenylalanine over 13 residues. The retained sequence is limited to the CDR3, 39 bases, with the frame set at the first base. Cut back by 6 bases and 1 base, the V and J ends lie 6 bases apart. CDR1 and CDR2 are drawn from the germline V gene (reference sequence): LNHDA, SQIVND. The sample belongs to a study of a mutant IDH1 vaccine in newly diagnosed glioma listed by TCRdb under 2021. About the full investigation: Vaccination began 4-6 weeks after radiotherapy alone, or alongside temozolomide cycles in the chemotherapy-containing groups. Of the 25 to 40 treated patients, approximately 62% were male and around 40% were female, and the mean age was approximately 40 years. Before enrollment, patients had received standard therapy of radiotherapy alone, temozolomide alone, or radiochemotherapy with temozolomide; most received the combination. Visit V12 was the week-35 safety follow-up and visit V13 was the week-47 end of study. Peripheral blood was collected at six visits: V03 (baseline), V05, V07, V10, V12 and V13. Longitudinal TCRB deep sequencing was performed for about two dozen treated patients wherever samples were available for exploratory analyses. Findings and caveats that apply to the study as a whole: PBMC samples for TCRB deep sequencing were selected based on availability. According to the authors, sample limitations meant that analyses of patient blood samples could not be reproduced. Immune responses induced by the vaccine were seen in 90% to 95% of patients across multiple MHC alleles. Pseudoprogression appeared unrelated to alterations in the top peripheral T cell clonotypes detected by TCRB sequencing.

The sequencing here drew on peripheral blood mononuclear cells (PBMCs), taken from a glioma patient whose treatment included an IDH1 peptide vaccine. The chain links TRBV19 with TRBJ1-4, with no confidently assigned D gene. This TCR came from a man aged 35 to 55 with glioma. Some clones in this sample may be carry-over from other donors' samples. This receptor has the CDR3 CASRSLTNEKLFF. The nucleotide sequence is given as TGTGCCAGTAGGTCCTTAACTAATGAAAAACTGTTTTTT.